The next 15 T cell receptor beta chains were all read from a single sample in a study of shared clonotypes between healthy human individuals (TCRdb year 2020). The library was obtained by the immunoSEQ multiplex PCR assay. In TCRdb, the immuneACCESS table is reduced to in-frame sequences with V and J assigned. These tables do not hold every clone; where another copy was compared, an unresolved V gene accounts for under half, and the others remain unexplained. For this sample there are 600,000 or so clones; 90% to 95% appear just once. Of the sample, about 0.11% falls within the top ten clones. CD8 naive samples were CD45RO-negative cells positively selected for CCR7, giving a CD45RA+CCR7+ population that excluded TemRA cells. What was sequenced was naive CD8+ T cells sorted from blood. In light of the paper, this sample's cell subset or site label describes: CD45RA+CCR7+. These receptors came from a woman younger than 45 in good health.

The V gene is TRBV9, the J gene TRBJ1-2, with D hard to call. The CDR3 is 14 amino acids. Trimming removed 0 bases from V and 4 bases from J, with 10 bases in between. From germline, CDR1 is SGDLS and CDR2 YYNGEE. The DNA for the CDR3 is TGTGCCAGCAGCGTAGAGGCAGCCTTCTATGGCTACACCTTC. This translates into CASSVEAAFYGYTF.

This chain connects TRBV15 to TRBJ2-1; D perhaps matches TRBD2 (6 bases). This CDR3 spans 16 amino acids. Between the trimmed V and J ends, which lost 0 bases and 5 bases, there was a span of 14 bases. Germline V lookup: CDR1 LNHNV, CDR2 YYDKDF (reference sequence). The CDR3 sequence is CATSRDRGGIHNEQFF. In DNA, the CDR3 is TGTGCCACCAGCAGAGATCGAGGCGGGATCCACAATGAGCAGTTCTTC. The complete variable domain, with remaining parts taken from reference TRBV15 and TRBJ2-1, reads DAMVIQNPRYQVTQFGKPVTLSCSQTLNHNVMYWYQQKSSQAPKLLFHYYDKDFNNEADTPDNFQSRRPNTSFCFLDIRSPGLGDTAMYLCATSRDRGGIHNEQFFGPGTRLTVL.

The chain recombines TRBV9 with TRBJ2-5, with 8 bases matching TRBD1. J lost 5 bases, V lost 3 bases, and 3 bases had no gene match. This CDR3 spans 13 amino acids. CDR1 is SGDLS, CDR2 YYNGEE, per germline. The CDR3 bases are TGTGCCAGCAGCGGACAGGGGAGTGAGACCCAGTACTTC. Protein: CASSGQGSETQYF.

The chain links TRBV27 to TRBJ2-7, with 8 bases aligning to TRBD2. V lost 5 bases, J lost 0 bases, and 12 bases stayed unmatched. This CDR3 spans 17 amino acids. Germline CDR1 reads MNHEY; CDR2 reads SMNVEV (reference sequence). DNA of the CDR3: TGTGCCAGCAGTCCGGTAGCGGGACCATCATCCTCCTACGAGCAGTACTTC. Its protein is CASSPVAGPSSSYEQYF.

V usage is TRBV13 and J usage is TRBJ2-7; TRBD2 agrees at 7 bases. This CDR3 is 14 amino acids long. Looked up from germline, CDR1 is PRHDT and CDR2 is FYEKMQ (reference sequence). V shed 3 bases and J 4 bases; nucleotides not matched to a gene: 6. The CDR3 DNA is TGTGCCAGCAGCTTGGGAGGGGTGGGGTACGAGCAGTACTTC. Translated: CASSLGGVGYEQYF.

CDR3 nucleotide sequence: TGCGCCAGCAGCCAAGATCTCGCCGCCGGGTGGTACTTC. It yields the protein CASSQDLAAGWYF. The J gene is TRBJ2-4, the V gene TRBV4-1; no clear D. The germline V and J ends were trimmed by 0 bases and 15 bases, with 15 bases remaining between them. The CDR3 runs 13 residues. In germline, CDR1 is MGHRA, CDR2 YSYEKL.

The V call is TRBV27, the J call TRBJ2-7, with D tentatively TRBD1 or TRBD2 (5 bases each). V gave up 4 bases and J gave up 0 bases, with 16 bases separating them. CDR3 length: 16 residues. Per germline, CDR1 MNHEY and CDR2 SMNVEV (reference sequence). In DNA, the CDR3 is TGTGCCAGCAGTTCCTCTTTGGGACCCATCTCCTACGAGCAGTACTTC. This encodes CASSSSLGPISYEQYF.

The chain has TRBV19 and TRBJ2-1, with 9 bases identical to TRBD2. This CDR3 contains 14 residues. Germline lookup yields CDR1 LNHDA and CDR2 SQIVND (reference sequence). Unmatched junction bases numbered 4, after V lost 3 bases and J lost 7 bases. The CDR3: CASSMAGGPNEQFF. For the CDR3, the DNA is TGTGCCAGTAGTATGGCGGGAGGGCCTAATGAGCAGTTCTTC.

Details on this clone: Other nucleotide sequences from this sample produce the same CDR3. The rearrangement uses TRBV5-6 and TRBJ2-7, with D possibly being TRBD1 (6 bases). CDR3 length: 11 amino acids. Per germline, CDR1 SGHDT and CDR2 YYEEEE. Deletions cut 4 bases from V and 6 bases from J, with 8 bases between. The CDR3 sequence: CASSLGGEQYF. As DNA, the CDR3 is TGTGCCAGCAGCCTAGGGGGCGAGCAGTACTTC.

The chain links TRBV2 to TRBJ2-7, with D perhaps matching TRBD1 (5 bases). The CDR3 spans 18 residues. Per the germline V gene, CDR1 is SNHLY and CDR2 is FYNNEI. V shed 1 base and J shed 2 bases, with 21 bases lying between them. The CDR3 DNA reads TGTGCCAGCAGTGAAGGACAGAATAGACCCCGTAAACCCTACGAGCAGTACTTC. Translation gives CASSEGQNRPRKPYEQYF.

The chain links TRBV18 to TRBJ2-5; tentative D call: TRBD2 (6 bases). The CDR3 is 16 residues long. Germline lookup yields CDR1 KGHSH and CDR2 LQKENI. V was cut by 0 bases and J by 0 bases, with 11 bases left in between. CDR3 residues: CASSPPGASDQETQYF. CDR3 DNA sequence: TGTGCCAGCTCACCACCGGGTGCTAGCGACCAAGAGACCCAGTACTTC.

The chain recombines TRBV5-1 with TRBJ2-1; possible D gene TRBD1, 6 bases. The CDR3 runs to 12 residues. Germline values: CDR1 SGHRS, CDR2 YFSETQ. V shed 3 bases and J shed 9 bases, with 10 bases lying between them. The CDR3 loop reads CASSSDSFEQFF. The DNA of the CDR3 is TGCGCCAGCAGCTCGGACAGTTTTGAGCAGTTCTTC.

V usage is TRBV19 and J usage is TRBJ1-6, with 12 bases that match TRBD1. Unmatched junction bases numbered 5, after V lost 8 bases and J lost 9 bases. The CDR3 loop spans 14 amino acids. Germline V lookup: CDR1 LNHDA, CDR2 SQIVND (reference sequence). In DNA form, the CDR3 reads TGTGCCAGTGGGGACAGGGGGCATGGTTCACCCCTCCACTTT. Translation gives CASGDRGHGSPLHF. Based on the CDR3 plus reference TRBV19 and TRBJ1-6, the full variable domain is DGGITQSPKYLFRKEGQNVTLSCEQNLNHDAMYWYRQDPGQGLRLIYYSQIVNDFQKGDIAEGYSVSREKKESFPLTVTSAQKNPTAFYLCASGDRGHGSPLHFGNGTRLTVT.

This CDR3 is CAWTLISYNEQFF. DNA of the CDR3: TGTGCCTGGACCCTTATCAGCTACAATGAGCAGTTCTTC. V gene TRBV30 combines with J gene TRBJ2-1; D is undetermined. The CDR3 runs 13 residues. Per germline, CDR1 GTSNPN and CDR2 SVGIG (reference sequence). V was pared by 4 bases and J by 3 bases, with 10 bases between.

This clone is a singleton in its sample. This chain links TRBV5-8 with TRBJ1-1, with D perhaps TRBD1 (5 bases). This CDR3 spans 12 amino acids. V lost 4 bases and J lost 9, with 13 bases in between. CDR1 and CDR2 (germline): SGHTS, YDEGEE. DNA of the CDR3: TGTGCCAGCAGCCTCGACAGCCCACAAGCTTTCTTT. Amino acids: CASSLDSPQAFF.